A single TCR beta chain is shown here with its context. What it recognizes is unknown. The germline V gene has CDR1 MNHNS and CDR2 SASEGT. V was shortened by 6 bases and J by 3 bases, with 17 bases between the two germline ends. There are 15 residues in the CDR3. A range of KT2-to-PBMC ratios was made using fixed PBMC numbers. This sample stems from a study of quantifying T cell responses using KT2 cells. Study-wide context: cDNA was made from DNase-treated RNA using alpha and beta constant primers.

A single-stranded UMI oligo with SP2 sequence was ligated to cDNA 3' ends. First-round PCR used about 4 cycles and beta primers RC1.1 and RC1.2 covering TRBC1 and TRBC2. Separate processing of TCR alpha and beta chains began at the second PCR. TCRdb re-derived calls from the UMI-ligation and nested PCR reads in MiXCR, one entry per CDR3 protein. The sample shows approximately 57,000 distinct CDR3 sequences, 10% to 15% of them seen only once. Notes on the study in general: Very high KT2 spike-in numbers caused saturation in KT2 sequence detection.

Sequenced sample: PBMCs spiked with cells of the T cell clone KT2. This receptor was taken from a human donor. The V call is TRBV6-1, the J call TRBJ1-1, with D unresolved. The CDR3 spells CASSPHGSRDTEAFF. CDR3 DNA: TGTGCCAGCAGCCCCCACGGTTCTAGGGACACTGAAGCTTTCTTT.